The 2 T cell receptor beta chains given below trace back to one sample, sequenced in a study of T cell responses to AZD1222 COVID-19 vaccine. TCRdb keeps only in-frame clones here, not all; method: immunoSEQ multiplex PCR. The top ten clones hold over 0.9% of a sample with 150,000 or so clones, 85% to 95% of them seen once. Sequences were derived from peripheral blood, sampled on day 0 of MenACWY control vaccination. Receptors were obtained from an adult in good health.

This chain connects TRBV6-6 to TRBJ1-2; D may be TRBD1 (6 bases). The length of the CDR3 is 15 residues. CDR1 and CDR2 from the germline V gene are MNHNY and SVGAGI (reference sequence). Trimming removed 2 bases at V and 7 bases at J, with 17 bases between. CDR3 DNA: TGTGCCAGCAGTTACAGGGGGTGGGATGTCGGTGGCTACACCTTC. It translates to CASSYRGWDVGGYTF.

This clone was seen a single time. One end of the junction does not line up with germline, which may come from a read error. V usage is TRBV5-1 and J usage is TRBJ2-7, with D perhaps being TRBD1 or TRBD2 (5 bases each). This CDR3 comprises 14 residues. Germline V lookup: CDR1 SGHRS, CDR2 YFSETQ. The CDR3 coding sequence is TGCGCCAGCAGCTTGGCCCAAGTAGGGGACGAGCAGTGCTTC. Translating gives CASSLAQVGDEQCF. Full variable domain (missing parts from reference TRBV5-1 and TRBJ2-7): KAGVTQTPRYLIKTRGQQVTLSCSPISGHRSVSWYQQTPGQGLQFLFEYFSETQRNKGNFPGRFSGRQFSNSRSEMNVSTLELGDSALYLCASSLAQVGDEQCFGPGTRLTVT.